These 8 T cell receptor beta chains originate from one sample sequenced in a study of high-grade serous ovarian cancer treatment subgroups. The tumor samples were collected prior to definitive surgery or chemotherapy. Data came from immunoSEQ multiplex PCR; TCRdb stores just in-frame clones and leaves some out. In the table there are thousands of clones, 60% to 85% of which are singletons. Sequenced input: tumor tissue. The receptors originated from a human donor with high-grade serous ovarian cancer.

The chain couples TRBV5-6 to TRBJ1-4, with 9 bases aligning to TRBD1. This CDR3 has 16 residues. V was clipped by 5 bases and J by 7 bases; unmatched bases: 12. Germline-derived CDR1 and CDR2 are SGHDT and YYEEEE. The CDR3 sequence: CASSKRTGTGSEKLFF. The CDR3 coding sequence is TGTGCCAGCAGTAAAAGAACCGGGACAGGGTCTGAAAAACTGTTTTTT.

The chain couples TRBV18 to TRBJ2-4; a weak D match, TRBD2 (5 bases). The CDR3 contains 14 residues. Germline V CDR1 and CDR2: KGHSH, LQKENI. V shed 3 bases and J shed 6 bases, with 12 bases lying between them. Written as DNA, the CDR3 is TGTGCCAGCTCACCGGACCTGGGAGCAAACATTCAGTACTTC. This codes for CASSPDLGANIQYF.

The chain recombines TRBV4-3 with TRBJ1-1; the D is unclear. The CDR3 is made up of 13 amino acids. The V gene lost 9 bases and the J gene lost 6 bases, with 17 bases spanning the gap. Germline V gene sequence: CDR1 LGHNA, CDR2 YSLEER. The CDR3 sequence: CASSSTLKAEAFF. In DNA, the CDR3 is TGCGCCAGTAGCAGCACGCTGAAGGCTGAAGCTTTCTTT.

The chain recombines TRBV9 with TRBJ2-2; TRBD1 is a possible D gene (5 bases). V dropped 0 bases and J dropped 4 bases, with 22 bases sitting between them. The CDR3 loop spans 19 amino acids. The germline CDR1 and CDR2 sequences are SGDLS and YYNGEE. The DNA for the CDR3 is TGTGCCAGCAGCGTAGCTCCCCTACCCAGGGCGCGCGGCACCGGGGAGCTGTTTTTT. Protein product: CASSVAPLPRARGTGELFF.

The CDR3 region has the DNA TGTGCCAGCAGCTACTCGGGTTCAGATACGCAGTATTTT. It codes for CASSYSGSDTQYF. The chain joins TRBV6-4 to TRBJ2-3; no clear D gene. The CDR3 runs 13 residues. Trimming cost V 6 bases and J 4 bases, with 11 bases left between them. Per germline, CDR1 MRHNA and CDR2 SNTAGT.

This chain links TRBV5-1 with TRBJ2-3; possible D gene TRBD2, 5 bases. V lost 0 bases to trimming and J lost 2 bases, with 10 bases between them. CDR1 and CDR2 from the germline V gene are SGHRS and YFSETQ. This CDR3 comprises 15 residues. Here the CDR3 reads CASSLVGSVTDTQYF. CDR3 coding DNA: TGCGCCAGCAGCTTGGTGGGTAGCGTCACAGATACGCAGTATTTT.

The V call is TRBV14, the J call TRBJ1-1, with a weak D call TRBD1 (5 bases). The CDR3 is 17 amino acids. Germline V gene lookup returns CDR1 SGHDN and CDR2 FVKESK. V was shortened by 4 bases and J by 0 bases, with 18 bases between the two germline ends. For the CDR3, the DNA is TGTGCCAGCAGCCCAGGGCCCAAAGTTTTCGTGAACACTGAAGCTTTCTTT. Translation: CASSPGPKVFVNTEAFF. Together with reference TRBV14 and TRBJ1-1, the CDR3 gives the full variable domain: EAGVTQFPSHSVIEKGQTVTLRCDPISGHDNLYWYRRVMGKEIKFLLHFVKESKQDESGMPNNRFLAERTGGTYSTLKVQPAELEDSGVYFCASSPGPKVFVNTEAFFGQGTRLTVV.

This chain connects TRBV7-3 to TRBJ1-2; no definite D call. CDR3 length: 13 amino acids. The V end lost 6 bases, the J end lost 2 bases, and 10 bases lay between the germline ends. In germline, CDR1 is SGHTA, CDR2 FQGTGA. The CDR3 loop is CASRPSGNYGYTF. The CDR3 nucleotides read TGTGCCAGCAGGCCTTCGGGCAACTATGGCTACACCTTC.